A single T cell receptor beta chain is shown here with its context. This entry comes from a study of blood T cell repertoires in COVID-19. Overall study context: Nucleic acid was either cDNA or gDNA, and it came from T cells, B-cell-depleted T cells, or PBMCs.

Methods used by the authors: Nucleated cell number was recorded as an estimate derived from reference gene primer amplification. Clones were read by immunoSEQ multiplex PCR, and TCRdb kept only the in-frame ones, dropping some. The DNA was the basis for D and trimming; V, J and clone size are from that table. The sample has tens of thousands of clones; about 90% are singletons. The germline CDR1 and CDR2 sequences are SGHDT and YYEEEE. This CDR3 has 14 residues. V gave up 0 bases and J gave up 3 bases, with 10 bases separating them. The sequencing sample was made of peripheral blood. This TCR derives from a man aged 45-65 years with active COVID-19. The chain recombines TRBV5-6 with TRBJ2-7; the D gene is possibly TRBD1 (5 bases). The chain's CDR3 is CASSLGSGFYEQYF. The DNA of the CDR3 is TGTGCCAGCAGCTTGGGGTCAGGGTTCTACGAGCAGTACTTC.